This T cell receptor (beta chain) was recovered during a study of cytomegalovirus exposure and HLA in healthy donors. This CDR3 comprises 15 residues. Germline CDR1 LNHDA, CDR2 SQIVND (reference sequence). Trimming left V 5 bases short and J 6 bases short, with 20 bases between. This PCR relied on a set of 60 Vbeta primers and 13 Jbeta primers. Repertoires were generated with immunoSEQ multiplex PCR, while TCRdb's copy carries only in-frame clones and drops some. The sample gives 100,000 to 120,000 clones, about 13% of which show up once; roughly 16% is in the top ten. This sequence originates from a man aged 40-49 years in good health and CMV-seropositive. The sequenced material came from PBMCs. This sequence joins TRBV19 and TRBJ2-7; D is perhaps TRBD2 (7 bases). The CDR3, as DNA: TGTGCCAGTAGTCCCCGGGTTGCAGGGGAGGGCGAGCAGTACTTC. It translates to CASSPRVAGEGEQYF.